Shown below are 22 T cell receptor beta chains from a single sample sequenced in a study of blood T cell repertoires in COVID-19. Data came from immunoSEQ multiplex PCR; TCRdb stores just in-frame clones and leaves some out. The sample lists about 140,000 clones, more than 60% occurring once. Sequencing used peripheral blood. The receptors shown here come from a woman aged 55-70 years with acute or convalescent COVID-19.

Only a few counts were recorded for this clone. This rearrangement joins TRBV4-2 to TRBJ2-3; perhaps TRBD1 as D (7 bases). V lost 1 base and J lost 2, with 16 bases in between. The CDR3 sequence is 17 residues long. Germline V lookup: CDR1 LGHNA, CDR2 YNFKEQ. CDR3 in amino acids: CASSQVGGTVATDTQYF. In DNA, the CDR3 is TGTGCCAGCAGCCAAGTTGGGGGGACAGTGGCCACAGATACGCAGTATTTT.

This chain joins TRBV28 and TRBJ1-5; D gene unclear. Germline values: CDR1 MDHEN, CDR2 SYDVKM. V gave up 5 bases and J gave up 2 bases, with 16 bases separating them. CDR3 length equals 16 residues. The CDR3: CASSPLAGLGNQPQHF. CDR3 DNA: TGTGCCAGCAGTCCCCTCGCGGGCTTGGGCAATCAGCCCCAGCATTTT.

The rearrangement uses TRBV15 and TRBJ1-1; D might be TRBD1 (5 bases). V was cut by 3 bases and J by 2 bases, with 10 bases left in between. Germline V gives CDR1 LNHNV, CDR2 YYDKDF (reference sequence). This CDR3 comprises 14 residues. Written as DNA, the CDR3 is TGTGCCACCAGCAGGGGCAGGGCTAACACTGAAGCTTTCTTT. Translated, it gives CATSRGRANTEAFF. The whole variable domain, remainder taken from reference TRBV15 and TRBJ1-1, is DAMVIQNPRYQVTQFGKPVTLSCSQTLNHNVMYWYQQKSSQAPKLLFHYYDKDFNNEADTPDNFQSRRPNTSFCFLDIRSPGLGDTAMYLCATSRGRANTEAFFGQGTRLTVV.

The chain couples TRBV18 to TRBJ1-1; TRBD1 matches at 8 bases. Germline values: CDR1 KGHSH, CDR2 LQKENI. The CDR3 is 14 amino acids. The V and J ends lost 4 bases and 3 bases, in that order; junction bases with no gene match: 4. For the CDR3, the DNA is TGTGCCAGCTCACGAAAGACAGGGGACACTGAAGCTTTCTTT. Amino acid sequence: CASSRKTGDTEAFF.

V gene TRBV5-1 combines with J gene TRBJ1-1; TRBD1 might be the D (5 bases). CDR1 and CDR2 (germline): SGHRS, YFSETQ. The V and J ends lost 0 bases and 2 bases respectively, with 11 bases between them. The CDR3 has 15 residues. The CDR3 sequence is CASSLGGGRNTEAFF. CDR3 nucleotide sequence: TGCGCCAGCAGCTTGGGGGGCGGAAGAAACACTGAAGCTTTCTTT.

The chain carries TRBV10-3 and TRBJ1-5, with D unresolved. CDR3 length equals 15 residues. Germline lookup yields CDR1 ENHRY and CDR2 SYGVKD. V was clipped by 3 bases and J by 2 bases, with 11 bases between them. The CDR3 here is CAISDMNRGNQPQHF. The CDR3 region has the DNA TGTGCCATCAGTGATATGAACAGAGGCAATCAGCCCCAGCATTTT.

DNA of the CDR3: TGCAGCGTTGAAGGGACTAGCGGGGGTACCTACAATGAGCAGTTCTTC. This codes for CSVEGTSGGTYNEQFF. The V and J genes are TRBV29-1 and TRBJ2-1; 13 nucleotides line up with TRBD2. The CDR3 covers 16 residues. The junction had 2 bases not matched to a gene; V was cut back by 1 base and J by 2 bases. Germline V lookup: CDR1 SQVTM, CDR2 ANQGSEA.

The CDR3 DNA is TGTGCCAGCAGTGTGGGCGGGACAGGGCTCTATGGCTACACCTTC. Encoded protein: CASSVGGTGLYGYTF. The V gene is TRBV27, the J gene TRBJ1-2; 9 nucleotides agree with TRBD1. The V gene's germline CDR1 is MNHEY and CDR2 SMNVEV (reference sequence). Trimming took 5 bases from V and 4 from J; bases not matched to a gene: 8. This CDR3 is 15 amino acids long.

A few counts support this clone. The chain combines TRBV2 with TRBJ1-4; no definite D call. Trimming took 8 bases from V and 3 from J, leaving 19 bases between them. Germline loops: CDR1 SNHLY, CDR2 FYNNEI. The CDR3 extends over 16 amino acids. CDR3 residues: CASLPKRGRSNEKLFF. Written as DNA, the CDR3 is TGTGCCAGCCTACCCAAGCGGGGTAGGTCTAATGAAAAACTGTTTTTT. The full variable domain, rest sourced from reference TRBV2 and TRBJ1-4, is EPEVTQTPSHQVTQMGQEVILRCVPISNHLYFYWYRQILGQKVEFLVSFYNNEISEKSEIFDDQFSVERPDGSNFTLKIRSTKLEDSAMYFCASLPKRGRSNEKLFFGSGTQLSVL.

The table lists this clone with a few counts. J is TRBJ1-6 and V is TRBV6-8, with a weak D call TRBD1 (6 bases). This CDR3 has 13 amino acids. From germline, CDR1 is MNHGY and CDR2 SAAAGT. V gave up 10 bases and J gave up 5 bases, with 12 bases separating them. The CDR3 DNA sequence: TGTGCCACCAACAGGGTTAATAATTCACCCCTCCACTTT. Translating it yields CATNRVNNSPLHF.

The rearrangement joins TRBV20-1 to TRBJ2-4; D might be TRBD1 (6 bases). Trimming removed 3 bases from V and 7 bases from J, with 10 bases in between. The CDR3 consists of 12 residues. Germline CDR1 DFQATT, CDR2 SNEGSKA (reference sequence). The CDR3 is CSASRQANIQYF. The CDR3 bases are TGCAGTGCTAGTCGACAGGCGAACATTCAGTACTTC.

This clone was seen only a few times. The chain carries TRBV30 and TRBJ2-1, with D possibly matching TRBD2 (6 bases). Trimming cost V 2 bases and J 2 bases, with 13 bases left between them. Germline CDR1 reads GTSNPN; CDR2 reads SVGIG (reference sequence). The CDR3 loop spans 15 amino acids. The CDR3 bases are TGTGCCTGGAGTCCCCTTTCGGGAGCCTACAATGAGCAGTTCTTC. It translates to CAWSPLSGAYNEQFF.

The chain uses TRBV19 and TRBJ1-2, with TRBD1 identical over 10 bases. Germline V gene data show CDR1 as LNHDA and CDR2 as SQIVND (reference sequence). This CDR3 has 13 amino acids. V shed 7 bases and J 4 bases; nucleotides not matched to a gene: 3. The CDR3: CASTWTGGYGYTF. The CDR3 nucleotides read TGTGCCAGTACCTGGACAGGGGGCTATGGCTACACCTTC.

This clone appeared a single time. V and J are TRBV27 and TRBJ2-7, with D possibly being TRBD1 (5 bases). The V end lost 5 bases, the J end lost 0 bases, and 11 bases lay between the germline ends. The CDR3 is made up of 14 amino acids. The V gene's germline CDR1 is MNHEY and CDR2 SMNVEV (reference sequence). The CDR3 loop reads CASSTTASSYEQYF. CDR3 sequence (DNA): TGTGCCAGCAGTACGACAGCTAGCTCCTACGAGCAGTACTTC.

The V and J genes are TRBV27 and TRBJ2-3; 9 positions match TRBD2. Per germline, CDR1 MNHEY and CDR2 SMNVEV (reference sequence). The CDR3 consists of 17 residues. V gave up 2 bases and J gave up 2 bases; unmatched junction bases: 8. CDR3 protein: CASSLAGGPLLTDTQYF. DNA for the CDR3: TGTGCCAGCAGTTTAGCGGGAGGGCCTCTTCTCACAGATACGCAGTATTTT.

Concerning this clone: A read error may produce the germline difference seen at one junction end. At the DNA level, this CDR3 is encoded by other sequences in the same sample as well. The chain employs TRBV6-5 and TRBJ1-3, with a possible D match to TRBD1 (6 bases). The CDR3 totals 15 residues. The germline V gene has CDR1 MNHEY and CDR2 SVGAGI. The CDR3 nucleotides are TGTGCCAGCAGTGACTCACAGGGTTCTGGAAACACCATATATTTT. Its translation is CASSDSQGSGNTIYF.

V and J are TRBV28 and TRBJ2-5, with D perhaps matching TRBD2 (6 bases). Germline CDR1 MDHEN, CDR2 SYDVKM. This CDR3 comprises 13 residues. Trimming stripped 5 bases from V and 1 base from J, with 8 bases between. CDR3 amino acids: CASSQGGQETQYF. The CDR3 bases are TGTGCCAGCAGTCAGGGAGGCCAAGAGACCCAGTACTTC.

This clone was seen a handful of times. This rearrangement joins TRBV21-1 to TRBJ1-6; TRBD1, the table's D call, was not compared with the DNA. TRBV21-1 is a pseudogene. The CDR3 loop spans 15 amino acids. CDR3 in amino acids: CASPMTEIRSSPLHF. CDR3 DNA: TGTGCCAGCCCGATGACAGAAATTAGGAGTTCACCCCTCCACTTT.

This chain connects TRBV25-1 to TRBJ2-1, with TRBD2 identical over 11 bases. CDR3 length: 15 amino acids. From germline, CDR1 is MGHDK and CDR2 SYGVNS. V trimming: 1 base; J trimming: 5 bases; junction bases outside the gene matches: 1. The CDR3 sequence is CASSELGLADNEQFF. For the CDR3, the DNA is TGTGCCAGCAGTGAATTGGGACTAGCGGACAATGAGCAGTTCTTC.

The rearrangement joins TRBV7-2 to TRBJ2-2; TRBD2 matches at 7 bases. V trimming: 0 bases; J trimming: 7 bases; junction bases outside the gene matches: 5. The CDR3 is 15 amino acids. Germline V gene data show CDR1 as SGHTA and CDR2 as FQGNSA. The CDR3 region has the DNA TGTGCCAGCAGCTTAGCGGGAGGGTTTCACGGGGAGCTGTTTTTT. This translates into CASSLAGGFHGELFF.

V usage is TRBV27 and J usage is TRBJ2-1, with TRBD2 matching 9 bases. Germline V gene lookup returns CDR1 MNHEY and CDR2 SMNVEV (reference sequence). V gave up 5 bases and J gave up 4 bases; unmatched junction bases: 3. The CDR3 sequence is 14 residues long. The CDR3: CASSIAGAYNEQFF. The CDR3 DNA reads TGTGCCAGCAGTATAGCGGGAGCGTACAATGAGCAGTTCTTC.

This clone has only a few counts. This chain links TRBV11-2 with TRBJ2-7, with 8 bases fitting TRBD1. The V segment lost 6 bases and the J segment 1 base; nucleotides outside the gene matches: 8. This CDR3 contains 15 residues. CDR1 and CDR2 from the germline V gene are SGHAT and FQNNGV. The CDR3 nucleotides read TGTGCCAGCAGATATTCAGGGGGCTTGTCCTACGAGCAGTACTTC. Its translation: CASRYSGGLSYEQYF.